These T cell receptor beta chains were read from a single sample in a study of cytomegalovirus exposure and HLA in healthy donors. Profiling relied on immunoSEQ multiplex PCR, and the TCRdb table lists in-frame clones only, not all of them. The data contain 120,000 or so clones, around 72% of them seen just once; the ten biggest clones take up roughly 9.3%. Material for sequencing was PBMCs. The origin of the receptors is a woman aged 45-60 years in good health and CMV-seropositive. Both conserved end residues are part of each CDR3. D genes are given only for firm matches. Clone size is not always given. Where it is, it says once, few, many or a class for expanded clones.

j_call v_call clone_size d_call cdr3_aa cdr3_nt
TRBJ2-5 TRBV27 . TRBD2 CASSSPTSGRGETQYF TGTGCCAGCAGTTCCCCGACTAGCGGGAGGGGGGAGACCCAGTACTTC
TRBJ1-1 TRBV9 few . CASSVEQAYTEAFF TGTGCCAGCAGCGTAGAACAGGCCTACACTGAAGCTTTCTTT
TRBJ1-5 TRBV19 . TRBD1 CASSWTGPFNNQPQHF TGTGCCAGTAGCTGGACAGGGCCTTTTAACAATCAGCCCCAGCATTTT
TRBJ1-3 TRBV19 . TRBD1 CASSPGTGNTIYF TGTGCCAGTAGTCCCGGGACAGGGAACACCATATATTTT
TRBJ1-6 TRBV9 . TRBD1 CASSVGQGDSPLHF TGTGCCAGCAGCGTAGGGCAGGGGGATTCACCCCTCCACTTT
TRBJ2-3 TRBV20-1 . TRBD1 CSASIQGAKYF TGCAGTGCCTCAATACAGGGGGCAAAATATTTT
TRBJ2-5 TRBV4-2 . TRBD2 CASKAGGQETQYF TGTGCCAGCAAGGCGGGGGGCCAAGAGACCCAGTACTTC
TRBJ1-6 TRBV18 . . CASSPRGKNNSPLHF TGTGCCAGCTCACCAAGGGGGAAGAATAATTCACCCCTCCACTTT
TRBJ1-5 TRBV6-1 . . CASSVQGVRYSNQPQHF TGTGCCAGCAGTGTCCAAGGGGTCCGATATAGCAATCAGCCCCAGCATTTT
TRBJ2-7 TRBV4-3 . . CASSQVGGAGSYEQYF TGCGCCAGCAGCCAAGTAGGGGGGGCGGGCTCCTACGAGCAGTACTTC
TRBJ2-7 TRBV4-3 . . CASSQETRGYEQYF TGCGCCAGCAGCCAAGAAACCAGGGGCTACGAGCAGTACTTC
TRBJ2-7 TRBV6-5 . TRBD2 CASRKTSGVIYEQYF TGTGCCAGCAGGAAGACTAGCGGGGTTATTTACGAGCAGTACTTC
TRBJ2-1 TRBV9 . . CASSVGTYNEQFF TGTGCCAGCAGCGTAGGTACTTACAATGAGCAGTTCTTC
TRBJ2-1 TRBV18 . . CASSPLPLSSYNEQFF TGTGCCAGCTCACCACTCCCATTGAGCTCCTACAATGAGCAGTTCTTC